The rows below give T cell receptor beta chains drawn from one sample of a study of blood T cell repertoires in COVID-19. Sequencing used immunoSEQ multiplex PCR; TCRdb keeps in-frame clones, though not all of them. This table has 200,000 to 250,000 clones, 70% to 85% appearing once. Material: peripheral blood. The source of these receptors is a man aged 45 to 65 with active or convalescent COVID-19. Both conserved end residues are part of each CDR3. The D gene is left open where the match is weak. The size field is filled for only some rows; it gives once, few, many or a size class.

d_call j_call clone_size v_call cdr3_length cdr3_aa cdr3_nt
- TRBJ2-5 - TRBV6-6 14 CASSPDSGGGTQYF TGTGCCAGCAGTCCGGACAGTGGTGGAGGGACCCAGTACTTC
TRBD1 TRBJ2-1 - TRBV28 15 CASSPGQGFIDEQFF TGTGCCAGCAGCCCGGGACAGGGGTTTATCGATGAGCAGTTCTTC
- TRBJ1-1 - TRBV19 13 CASSPTVNTEAFF TGTGCCAGTAGTCCCACAGTGAACACTGAAGCTTTCTTT
- TRBJ1-2 - TRBV4-2 15 CASSQVSGESYGYTF TGTGCCAGCAGCCAAGTTTCGGGGGAATCTTATGGCTACACCTTC
TRBD1 TRBJ2-4 - TRBV10-1 15 CASRRATGAKNIQYF TGCGCCAGCCGAAGGGCGACAGGGGCTAAAAACATTCAGTACTTC
- TRBJ1-3 - TRBV10-3 13 CATGPGVGNTIYF TGTGCCACTGGCCCCGGGGTTGGAAACACCATATATTTT
- TRBJ2-1 - TRBV9 13 CASSVGGVGEQFF TGTGCCAGCAGCGTAGGAGGAGTTGGGGAGCAGTTCTTC
- TRBJ2-7 - TRBV10-3 13 CAISTDRPYEQYF TGTGCCATCAGTACCGACAGGCCCTACGAGCAGTACTTC
- TRBJ2-2 - TRBV4-3 18 CASSQEESRPLNTGELFF TGCGCCAGCAGCCAAGAAGAGTCCCGTCCGCTAAACACCGGGGAGCTGTTTTTT
TRBD2 TRBJ2-1 few TRBV4-3 16 CASSPLGLAGDNEQFF TGCGCCAGCAGCCCCCTGGGACTAGCGGGGGACAATGAGCAGTTCTTC
TRBD2 TRBJ2-3 once TRBV24-1 16 CATSDPVAGETDTQYF TGTGCCACCAGTGATCCCGTAGCGGGGGAGACAGATACGCAGTATTTT
- TRBJ1-6 few TRBV6-6 12 CASRQPNSPLHF TGTGCCAGCAGACAACCAAATTCACCCCTCCACTTT
- TRBJ2-7 - TRBV5-6 12 CASNAVSYEQYF TGTGCCAGCAACGCGGTCTCCTACGAGCAGTACTTC
- TRBJ2-1 once TRBV6-5 15 CASSYPLTDYNEQFF TGTGCCAGCAGTTACCCCCTGACTGATTACAATGAGCAGTTCTTC
- TRBJ2-5 - TRBV3-1/TRBV3-2 14 CASGGATTPETQYF TGTGCCAGCGGCGGGGCTACCACCCCAGAGACCCAGTACTTC
TRBD1 TRBJ2-3 - TRBV5-8 15 CASSLGQGSTDTQYF TGTGCCAGCAGCTTGGGACAGGGGTCCACAGATACGCAGTATTTT
- TRBJ1-6 few TRBV4-1 17 CASSLQQEISYNSPLHF TGCGCCAGCAGCCTACAACAGGAGATCTCCTATAATTCACCCCTCCACTTT
- TRBJ2-5 - TRBV7-9 13 CASSLGGPETQYF TGTGCCAGCAGCTTGGGGGGGCCCGAGACCCAGTACTTC
- TRBJ2-2 - TRBV2 14 CASLLGRNTGELFF TGTGCCAGCCTCCTGGGCAGGAACACCGGGGAGCTGTTTTTT
TRBD1 TRBJ1-5 - TRBV28 14 CASSLFPQGRPQHF TGTGCCAGCAGTTTATTCCCACAGGGGCGGCCCCAGCATTTT
TRBD2 TRBJ2-5 - TRBV4-3 15 CASSQGGRGVETQYF TGCGCCAGCAGCCAAGGAGGGCGGGGGGTAGAGACCCAGTACTTC
- TRBJ1-1 - TRBV7-6 15 CASSLGQGLGTEAFF TGTGCCAGCAGCTTAGGGCAGGGTTTGGGCACTGAAGCTTTCTTT
TRBD2 TRBJ2-5 once TRBV13 16 CASSHPGLAEGETQYF TGTGCCAGCAGCCACCCGGGACTAGCGGAGGGAGAGACCCAGTACTTC
TRBD2 TRBJ2-1 - TRBV6-1 16 CASSAGLASSYNEQFF TGTGCCAGCAGTGCTGGACTAGCTAGCTCCTACAATGAGCAGTTCTTC
TRBD1 TRBJ2-1 - TRBV5-4 15 CASSFAWTGYNEQFF TGTGCCAGCAGCTTCGCTTGGACAGGCTACAATGAGCAGTTCTTC
- TRBJ2-3 - TRBV19 14 CASKPSGVGDTQYF TGTGCCAGTAAACCATCGGGGGTAGGGGATACGCAGTATTTT
- TRBJ2-5 many TRBV28 13 CASLDSLGETQYF TGTGCCAGCCTCGACAGCCTAGGGGAGACCCAGTACTTC
- TRBJ2-7 - TRBV4-3 11 CASSQGDEQYF TGCGCCAGCAGCCAAGGAGACGAGCAGTACTTC
- TRBJ2-5 - TRBV7-2 14 CASSLVTDQETQYF TGTGCCAGCAGCTTAGTGACAGATCAAGAGACCCAGTACTTC
- TRBJ2-2 few TRBV7-6 16 CASSSPTRANTGELFF TGTGCCAGCAGCTCCCCGACTAGGGCGAACACCGGGGAGCTGTTTTTT
- TRBJ1-2 few TRBV6-1 13 CASSEGQIYGYTF TGTGCCAGCAGTGAAGGACAGATCTATGGCTACACCTTC
TRBD2 TRBJ2-1 - TRBV29-1 16 CSVEASGRGSYNEQFF TGCAGCGTTGAAGCTAGCGGGAGAGGGTCCTACAATGAGCAGTTCTTC
TRBD2 TRBJ2-7 - TRBV5-1 15 CASSLGLAGLYEQYF TGCGCCAGCAGCTTGGGACTAGCGGGACTGTACGAGCAGTACTTC
TRBD1 TRBJ1-4 - TRBV5-1 15 CASSRQGVYDEKLFF TGCGCCAGCAGCAGACAGGGGGTCTACGATGAAAAACTGTTTTTT